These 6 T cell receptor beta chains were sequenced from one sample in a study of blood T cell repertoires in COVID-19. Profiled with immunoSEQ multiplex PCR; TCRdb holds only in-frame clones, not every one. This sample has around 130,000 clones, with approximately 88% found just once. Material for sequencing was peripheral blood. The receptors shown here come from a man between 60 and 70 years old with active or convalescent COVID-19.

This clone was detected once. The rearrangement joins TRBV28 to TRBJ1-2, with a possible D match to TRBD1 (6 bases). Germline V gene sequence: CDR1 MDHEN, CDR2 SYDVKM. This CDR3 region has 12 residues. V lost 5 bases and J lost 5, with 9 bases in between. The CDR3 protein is CASSKGGYGYTF. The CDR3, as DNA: TGTGCCAGCAGTAAGGGGGGGTATGGCTACACCTTC.

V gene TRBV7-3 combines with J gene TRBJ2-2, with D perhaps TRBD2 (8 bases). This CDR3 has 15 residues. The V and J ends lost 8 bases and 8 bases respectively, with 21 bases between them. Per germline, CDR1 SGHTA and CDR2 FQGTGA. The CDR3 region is CASREGAMGTGELFF. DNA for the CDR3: TGTGCCAGCCGGGAGGGGGCCATGGGTACTGGGGAGCTGTTTTTT.

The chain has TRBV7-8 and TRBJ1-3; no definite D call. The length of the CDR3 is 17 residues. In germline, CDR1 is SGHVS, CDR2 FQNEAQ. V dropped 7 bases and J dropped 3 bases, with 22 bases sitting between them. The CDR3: CASTSARDMRYGNTIYF. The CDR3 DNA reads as TGTGCCAGCACCTCCGCGCGAGACATGAGATATGGAAACACCATATATTTT.

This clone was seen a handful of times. The CDR3 is CASSHIGAREQYF. CDR3 nucleotides: TGCGCCAGCAGCCATATCGGAGCGAGGGAGCAGTACTTC. The chain couples TRBV4-3 to TRBJ2-7, with D uncertain. From germline, CDR1 is LGHNA and CDR2 YSLEER. V lost 3 bases and J 7 bases, leaving 13 bases between the germline ends. CDR3 size: 13 residues.

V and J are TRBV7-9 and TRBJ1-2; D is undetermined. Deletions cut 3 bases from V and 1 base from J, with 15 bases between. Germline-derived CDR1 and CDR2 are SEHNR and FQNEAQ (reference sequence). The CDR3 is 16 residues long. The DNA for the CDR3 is TGTGCCAGCAGCTTTAAGAAATCGGGGATTAACTATGGCTACACCTTC. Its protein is CASSFKKSGINYGYTF.

The CDR3 bases are TGTGCCAGCAGCTTACTGACAGGGCGGGCAGATACGCAGTATTTT. Protein sequence: CASSLLTGRADTQYF. This sequence joins TRBV7-9 and TRBJ2-3; 7 nucleotides match TRBD1. The CDR3 extends over 15 amino acids. Trimming took 2 bases from V and 4 from J; bases not matched to a gene: 6. CDR1 is SEHNR and CDR2 is FQNEAQ in the germline V gene (reference sequence).